These 21 T cell receptor beta chains were all obtained from the same sample, sequenced in a study of beta chain features in type 1 diabetes (dated by TCRdb to 2016 to 2019). For these receptors, no antigen is known. Receptor libraries were prepared by the immunoSEQ multiplex PCR assay. The entire isolated RNA was reverse transcribed using the High Capacity cDNA Reverse Transcription Kit, and thus expressed TCRB transcripts were sequenced. TCRdb took this table from immuneACCESS and kept in-frame rearrangements with V and J called. Such tables lack part of the clones; where checked against another copy, unresolved V genes explain under half of the gap, and the rest is unexplained. Recorded for this sample are fewer than 300,000 clones; about 11% of them occurred a single time. The ten largest clonotypes hold around 0.018% of the sample. Results and caveats for the whole study, not just this receptor: Type 1 diabetes patients showed a moderate but significant shortening of TCRB CDR3 length in all four CD4+ subsets.

What was sequenced was naive CD4+ T cells from blood. The cell subset or site label, read with the paper, signifies: true naive CD4+ T cells. These receptors were taken from a man aged 25 to 45 with type 1 diabetes.

A few counts support this clone. The V and J genes are TRBV2 and TRBJ1-6, with 11 bases that match TRBD1. Germline loops: CDR1 SNHLY, CDR2 FYNNEI. CDR3 size: 14 residues. V gave up 6 bases and J gave up 8 bases; unmatched junction bases: 3. The DNA for the CDR3 is TGTGCCAGCAGGGGACAGGGGGTGGATTCACCCCTCCACTTT. It yields the protein CASRGQGVDSPLHF.

The rearrangement joins TRBV9 to TRBJ1-5; 8 bases align to TRBD1. This CDR3 comprises 14 residues. V shed 4 bases, J shed 7 bases, and the junction held 7 bases outside the gene matches. Germline CDR1 and CDR2: SGDLS and YYNGEE. The CDR3 reads CASSQTGAGQPQHF. The CDR3 DNA follows: TGTGCCAGCAGCCAGACAGGGGCCGGACAGCCCCAGCATTTT.

The CDR3 bases are TGCGCCAGCAGCCAAGACGGGTTAGGGGTCGGCTATGGCTACACCTTC. Translating gives CASSQDGLGVGYGYTF. The V and J genes are TRBV4-3 and TRBJ1-2, with D possibly being TRBD1 (5 bases). Germline CDR1 is LGHNA and CDR2 is YSLEER. The V end lost 0 bases, the J end lost 4 bases, and 15 bases lay between the germline ends. The CDR3 has 16 amino acids.

The chain employs TRBV6-5 and TRBJ2-7; TRBD2 agrees at 9 bases. The CDR3 sequence is 14 residues long. With 6 bases clipped from V and 2 bases from J, the junction kept 5 bases outside the gene matches. Germline CDR1 MNHEY, CDR2 SVGAGI. CDR3 sequence reads: CASRGVAGAYEQYF. The CDR3 DNA sequence: TGTGCCAGCAGAGGGGTAGCGGGGGCCTACGAGCAGTACTTC.

This clone was detected a few times. This rearrangement joins TRBV9 to TRBJ1-1; possibly TRBD1 for D (5 bases). Germline-derived CDR1 and CDR2 are SGDLS and YYNGEE. V gave up 5 bases and J gave up 4 bases, with 15 bases separating them. CDR3 length equals 14 residues. DNA for the CDR3: TGTGCCAGCAGGCCTCGGGGGGACGGCACTGAAGCTTTCTTT. Translation: CASRPRGDGTEAFF. Full variable domain (remainder filled in from reference TRBV9 and TRBJ1-1): DSGVTQTPKHLITATGQRVTLRCSPRSGDLSVYWYQQSLDQGLQFLIQYYNGEERAKGNILERFSAQQFPDLHSELNLSSLELGDSALYFCASRPRGDGTEAFFGQGTRLTVV.

The V and J genes are TRBV29-1 and TRBJ1-1; D is possibly TRBD1 (5 bases). This CDR3 comprises 13 residues. The V gene's germline CDR1 is SQVTM and CDR2 ANQGSEA. Between the trimmed V and J ends, which lost 7 bases and 2 bases, there was a span of 14 bases. The CDR3 DNA follows: TGCAGCGCCGGGGGGATGACTAACACTGAAGCTTTCTTT. Translating it yields CSAGGMTNTEAFF. The full variable domain, completed using reference TRBV29-1 and TRBJ1-1, is SAVISQKPSRDICQRGTSLTIQCQVDSQVTMMFWYRQQPGQSLTLIATANQGSEATYESGFVIDKFPISRPNLTFSTLTVSNMSPEDSSIYLCSAGGMTNTEAFFGQGTRLTVV.

This chain joins TRBV6-5 and TRBJ2-4; D is ambiguous. From germline, CDR1 is MNHEY and CDR2 SVGAGI. The V end lost 0 bases, the J end lost 0 bases, and 6 bases lay between the germline ends. This CDR3 region has 15 residues. This chain's CDR3 is CASSYSSVAKNIQYF. CDR3 sequence (DNA): TGTGCCAGCAGTTACTCGAGTGTAGCCAAAAACATTCAGTACTTC.

The V call is TRBV7-3, the J call TRBJ2-3; 7 bases are shared with TRBD1. The length of the CDR3 is 15 residues. The germline gives CDR1 SGHTA, CDR2 FQGTGA. V gave up 1 base and J gave up 0 bases; unmatched junction bases: 1. The CDR3 DNA reads TGTGCCAGCAGCTTAAACAGGGGAAGCACAGATACGCAGTATTTT. Translated: CASSLNRGSTDTQYF.

V is TRBV6-5 and J is TRBJ2-1; 7 bases map to TRBD1. This CDR3 is built from 13 residues. Unmatched junction bases numbered 5, after V lost 5 bases and J lost 7 bases. The germline V gene has CDR1 MNHEY and CDR2 SVGAGI. The chain's CDR3 is CASSRQGRNEQFF. The CDR3 DNA sequence: TGTGCCAGCAGTCGACAGGGAAGGAATGAGCAGTTCTTC.

The sample holds a few counts of this clone. The chain recombines TRBV4-1 with TRBJ2-3; D is undetermined. Germline CDR1 is MGHRA and CDR2 is YSYEKL. This CDR3 region has 13 residues. Deletions cut 3 bases from V and 6 bases from J, with 10 bases between. CDR3 loop: CASSQLFRDTQYF. CDR3 bases: TGCGCCAGCAGCCAGTTATTCAGGGATACGCAGTATTTT.

This clone was counted between two and nine times. The chain recombines TRBV18 with TRBJ2-1; 8 nucleotides line up with TRBD2. Trimming took 4 bases from V and 5 from J; bases not matched to a gene: 7. The CDR3 extends over 15 amino acids. Per the germline V gene, CDR1 is KGHSH and CDR2 is LQKENI. The CDR3 protein is CASSLRTSSNNEQFF. CDR3 nucleotides: TGTGCCAGCTCACTACGGACTAGCTCTAACAATGAGCAGTTCTTC. Together with reference TRBV18 and TRBJ2-1, the CDR3 gives the full variable domain: NAGVMQNPRHLVRRRGQEARLRCSPMKGHSHVYWYRQLPEEGLKFMVYLQKENIIDESGMPKERFSAEFPKEGPSILRIQQVVRGDSAAYFCASSLRTSSNNEQFFGPGTRLTVL.

This clone was found a few times. CDR3 sequence (DNA): TGTGCCAGCAGTTCAGGACAGAATTACGAGCAGTACTTC. Translation: CASSSGQNYEQYF. V and J are TRBV27 and TRBJ2-7; maybe TRBD1 (6 bases). The germline gives CDR1 MNHEY, CDR2 SMNVEV (reference sequence). The CDR3 is 13 amino acids. V dropped 4 bases and J dropped 4 bases, with 11 bases sitting between them.

In its sample, this clone was seen a few times. The rearrangement uses TRBV5-4 and TRBJ2-3; no definite D call. Germline loops: CDR1 SGHNT, CDR2 YYREEE (reference sequence). The ends were cut back, 0 bases at V and 2 bases at J, with 7 bases in the middle. The CDR3 is made up of 14 amino acids. CDR3 amino acids: CASSLGAVTDTQYF. CDR3 coding DNA: TGTGCCAGCAGCTTGGGGGCAGTCACAGATACGCAGTATTTT.

The V and J genes are TRBV6-5 and TRBJ2-1; TRBD1 matches at 12 bases. The CDR3 covers 15 residues. From germline, CDR1 is MNHEY and CDR2 SVGAGI. V lost 2 bases and J lost 7; bases outside the gene matches: 3. The CDR3 nucleotides are TGTGCCAGCAGTTACAGGGACAGGGGGCGGAATGAGCAGTTCTTC. Its translation is CASSYRDRGRNEQFF.

This clone came up a few times. The chain joins TRBV2 to TRBJ1-2; D gene unclear. The length of the CDR3 is 13 residues. Trimming removed 6 bases at V and 8 bases at J, with 16 bases between. Germline V lookup: CDR1 SNHLY, CDR2 FYNNEI. The CDR3 coding sequence is TGTGCCAGCAGCCTCGAGACCAGGTTGGGCTACACCTTC. Translated: CASSLETRLGYTF.

This rearrangement joins TRBV11-2 to TRBJ2-7; a weak D match, TRBD1 (5 bases). In germline, CDR1 is SGHAT, CDR2 FQNNGV. This CDR3 spans 15 amino acids. V lost 2 bases and J 2 bases, leaving 13 bases between the germline ends. The CDR3 protein is CASSLLGLQTYEQYF. CDR3 DNA: TGTGCCAGCAGCTTACTGGGGCTACAGACCTACGAGCAGTACTTC. Combining the CDR3 with reference TRBV11-2 and TRBJ2-7 gives the whole variable domain EAGVAQSPRYKIIEKRQSVAFWCNPISGHATLYWYQQILGQGPKLLIQFQNNGVVDDSQLPKDRFSAERLKGVDSTLKIQPAKLEDSAVYLCASSLLGLQTYEQYFGPGTRLTVT.

The rearrangement uses TRBV11-2 and TRBJ2-1, with a weak D call TRBD2 (6 bases). Germline V lookup: CDR1 SGHAT, CDR2 FQNNGV. The CDR3 runs to 15 residues. V dropped 3 bases and J dropped 1 base, with 10 bases sitting between them. This CDR3 reads CASSFGTASYNEQFF. Written as DNA, the CDR3 is TGTGCCAGCAGCTTTGGGACTGCTTCCTACAATGAGCAGTTCTTC.

The V gene is TRBV9, the J gene TRBJ1-6; D ambiguous. The CDR3 runs to 13 residues. The V and J ends lost 2 bases and 7 bases respectively, with 7 bases between them. Germline V lookup: CDR1 SGDLS, CDR2 YYNGEE. Written as DNA, the CDR3 is TGTGCCAGCAGCGTTAATTTCAATTCACCCCTCCACTTT. Protein: CASSVNFNSPLHF.

There are a few counts of this clone. This rearrangement joins TRBV9 to TRBJ2-2, with 7 bases fitting TRBD1. Germline CDR1 reads SGDLS; CDR2 reads YYNGEE. This CDR3 region has 15 residues. The ends lost 3 bases at V and 4 bases at J; junction bases unmatched: 6. The CDR3 is CASSALGQSTGELFF. The CDR3 DNA reads as TGTGCCAGCAGCGCACTGGGACAGTCCACCGGGGAGCTGTTTTTT.

This clone was counted between two and nine times. The rearrangement links TRBV18 to TRBJ1-4, with 8 bases that match TRBD1. J gave up 6 bases and V 3 bases, and 3 bases lay outside the gene matches. The CDR3 consists of 14 residues. In germline, CDR1 is KGHSH, CDR2 LQKENI. The CDR3 DNA is TGTGCCAGCTCACCGGACAGGGAATATGAAAAACTGTTTTTT. Translated: CASSPDREYEKLFF.

The chain uses TRBV4-3 and TRBJ1-1; D gene ambiguous. With 0 bases removed from V and 1 base from J, the gap between germline ends came to 6 bases. There are 14 residues in the CDR3. Germline V CDR1 and CDR2: LGHNA, YSLEER. The CDR3 sequence: CASSQDLRNTEAFF. The CDR3 DNA reads as TGCGCCAGCAGCCAAGATCTGCGGAACACTGAAGCTTTCTTT.